This entry lists 13 T cell receptor beta chains sequenced from one sample in a study of memory CD4+ T cells and cytomegalovirus serostatus. Generated by immunoSEQ multiplex PCR, the TCRdb table keeps only in-frame clones and is missing some. Of more than 35,000 clones in the sample, less than 80% are singletons; the top ten hold less than 6%. Single viable CD3+CD4+CD8-CD45RO+ cells were sorted as the memory CD4+ T cells. The sequenced material came from memory CD4+ T cells from blood. All receptors come from an adult in good health and CMV-seropositive.

The chain combines TRBV6-1 with TRBJ2-3; D uncertain. Per germline, CDR1 MNHNS and CDR2 SASEGT. V was clipped by 3 bases and J by 2 bases, with 9 bases between them. The CDR3 has 14 residues. The CDR3 nucleotides read TGTGCCAGCAGTGAGTTGGGTTCCACAGATACGCAGTATTTT. This encodes CASSELGSTDTQYF.

V gene TRBV7-2 combines with J gene TRBJ1-1; D is perhaps TRBD1 (5 bases). The CDR3 covers 14 residues. V was pared by 5 bases and J by 8 bases, with 18 bases between. Germline V gene data show CDR1 as SGHTA and CDR2 as FQGNSA. CDR3 amino acids: CASSQDLSGLEAFF. The CDR3 DNA reads TGTGCCAGCAGCCAAGATTTATCGGGACTCGAAGCTTTCTTT.

The genes are TRBV27 and TRBJ2-2; 8 bases fit TRBD2. Germline V gene data show CDR1 as MNHEY and CDR2 as SMNVEV (reference sequence). The length of the CDR3 is 17 residues. Trimming took 3 bases from V and 0 from J; bases not matched to a gene: 6. This CDR3 reads CASSFSGSTPNTGELFF. The CDR3 DNA is TGTGCCAGCAGTTTCAGCGGGAGCACGCCGAACACCGGGGAGCTGTTTTTT.

The DNA for the CDR3 is TGTGCCAGCAGCTCCGACCGGGGACCGTCCGAGCAGTTCTTC. This encodes CASSSDRGPSEQFF. This chain uses TRBV7-2 with TRBJ2-1; D tentatively reads TRBD1 or TRBD2 (5 bases each). Germline CDR1 SGHTA, CDR2 FQGNSA. CDR3 length: 14 amino acids. Trimming stripped 4 bases from V and 10 bases from J, with 17 bases between.

This rearrangement joins TRBV5-4 to TRBJ1-4; D is undetermined. CDR1 and CDR2 from the germline V gene are SGHNT and YYREEE (reference sequence). The CDR3 covers 15 residues. The V end was cut by 1 base, the J end by 0 bases, with 7 bases between. The CDR3 loop reads CASSLWQATNEKLFF. The DNA for the CDR3 is TGTGCCAGCAGCTTGTGGCAGGCAACTAATGAAAAACTGTTTTTT. The variable domain in full, completed from reference TRBV5-4 and TRBJ1-4, reads ETGVTQSPTHLIKTRGQQVTLRCSSQSGHNTVSWYQQALGQGPQFIFQYYREEENGRGNFPPRFSGLQFPNYSSELNVNALELDDSALYLCASSLWQATNEKLFFGSGTQLSVL.

This chain uses TRBV5-1 with TRBJ2-1; TRBD2 is a possible D gene (5 bases). The CDR3 totals 19 residues. Germline assignment: CDR1 SGHRS and CDR2 YFSETQ. V dropped 1 base and J dropped 2 bases, with 22 bases sitting between them. CDR3: CASSLSHRLAPRPYNEQFF. The CDR3 coding sequence is TGCGCCAGCAGCTTGTCTCATCGTCTAGCCCCCCGCCCCTACAATGAGCAGTTCTTC.

The chain uses TRBV27 and TRBJ1-4; possible D gene TRBD1, 5 bases. V shed 6 bases and J shed 5 bases, with 13 bases lying between them. Germline values: CDR1 MNHEY, CDR2 SMNVEV (reference sequence). The CDR3 spans 14 residues. The CDR3 sequence is CASRRGRENEKLFF. CDR3 sequence (DNA): TGTGCCAGCAGGAGGGGACGTGAGAATGAAAAACTGTTTTTT.

The chain uses TRBV5-1 and TRBJ2-5; 9 positions match TRBD2. Trimming took 1 base from V and 5 from J; bases not matched to a gene: 6. The CDR3 has 15 residues. CDR1 is SGHRS and CDR2 is YFSETQ in the germline V gene. CDR3 loop: CASSLSPSGAETQYF. The CDR3 DNA reads as TGCGCCAGCAGCTTGAGTCCTAGCGGGGCCGAGACCCAGTACTTC.

The chain recombines TRBV2 with TRBJ2-1; 11 bases map to TRBD2. V dropped 6 bases and J dropped 9; count of bases not matched to a gene: 7. The CDR3 is made up of 14 amino acids. Per germline, CDR1 SNHLY and CDR2 FYNNEI. CDR3 DNA: TGTGCCAGCAGGCTAGCGGGGGGAGTTGGTGAGCAGTTCTTC. It yields the protein CASRLAGGVGEQFF.

The chain is built from TRBV7-9 and TRBJ1-1, with D possibly TRBD1 on 5 matching bases. Looked up from germline, CDR1 is SEHNR and CDR2 is FQNEAQ (reference sequence). Trimming removed 4 bases from V and 6 bases from J, with 18 bases in between. This CDR3 has 15 amino acids. Here the CDR3 reads CASSSRAGRTAEAFF. The CDR3 DNA reads as TGTGCCAGCAGCTCCCGGGCAGGGAGAACTGCTGAAGCTTTCTTT.

V usage is TRBV2 and J usage is TRBJ1-5; D gene ambiguous. The germline CDR1 and CDR2 sequences are SNHLY and FYNNEI. The CDR3 covers 13 residues. V dropped 3 bases and J dropped 6 bases, with 9 bases sitting between them. The CDR3 bases are TGTGCCAGCAGTGAGGAGGGAATTCAGCCCCAGCATTTT. It translates to CASSEEGIQPQHF.

The chain uses TRBV5-1 and TRBJ1-1; weak D call: TRBD1 (6 bases). Trimming took 2 bases from V and 6 from J, leaving 11 bases between them. CDR1 and CDR2 from the germline V gene are SGHRS and YFSETQ. CDR3 length: 13 residues. CDR3 DNA: TGCGCCAGCAGCTTCGGGGGCGTCGCTGAAGCTTTCTTT. Protein: CASSFGGVAEAFF.

The chain joins TRBV2 to TRBJ1-1; D perhaps matches TRBD1 (5 bases). V was cut by 6 bases and J by 1 base, with 12 bases left in between. Germline-derived CDR1 and CDR2 are SNHLY and FYNNEI. The CDR3 contains 14 residues. This chain's CDR3 is CASRIVGENTEAFF. CDR3 DNA sequence: TGTGCCAGCAGGATAGTGGGGGAGAACACTGAAGCTTTCTTT.